Described below is a single T cell receptor beta chain sequence and its context. The germline gives CDR1 LNHDA, CDR2 SQIVND (reference sequence). The germline V and J ends were trimmed by 5 bases and 6 bases, with 14 bases remaining between them. This CDR3 is 14 amino acids long. The data were taken from a study of blood T cell repertoires in COVID-19. In the source study's methods: Cell counts per sample came from amplifying reference gene primers. Profiled with immunoSEQ multiplex PCR; TCRdb holds only in-frame clones, not every one. V and J calls and clone size are as listed in that table; D and trimming were resolved from the DNA. The sample contains some 300,000 clones, around 90% of which appear only once.

The material sequenced was peripheral blood. The sequence was obtained from a woman between 50 and 59 years old with COVID-19, enrolled during active disease. This sequence joins TRBV19 and TRBJ2-1; D is uncertain. CDR3 sequence reads: CASSPELGRNEQFF. The CDR3 DNA reads as TGTGCCAGTAGTCCTGAGCTCGGTCGCAATGAGCAGTTCTTC.